This TCR beta chain was sequenced in a study of cytomegalovirus exposure and HLA in healthy donors. Clones were read by immunoSEQ multiplex PCR, and TCRdb kept only the in-frame ones, dropping some. The profile shows 75,000 to 100,000 clones, about 96% of them singletons. J gave up 10 bases and V 4 bases, and 6 bases lay outside the gene matches. The CDR3 runs to 13 residues. CDR1 is SGHTA and CDR2 is FQGNSA in the germline V gene. On this clone itself: Its antigen is not known.

Study-level results: A few chains linked to CMV were shown in vitro to be specific for CMV antigens. TCR sequences were mostly rare, though some public TCRs occurred in many donors.

The chain has TRBV7-2 and TRBJ1-1; 10 bases match TRBD1. The source is a man in his late teens or twenties in good health and CMV-seronegative. Sample: PBMCs. CDR3 coding DNA: TGTGCCAGCAGCTCGTGGACAGGGGGTTCAGCTTTCTTT. It yields the protein CASSSWTGGSAFF.